This TCR beta chain was captured in a study of T cell responses to AZD1222 COVID-19 vaccine. Study-level findings and limits: The donors showed a predominance of white British ancestry and of females, with possible underestimation of clonal diversity.

Assay used: immunoSEQ multiplex PCR; TCRdb lists only in-frame clones, some missing. The table records fewer than 130,000 clones, about 87% of them present only once. Remarks on this clone: Its antigen is currently unknown.

This TCR derives from an adult in good health. The sample was peripheral blood, taken on day 0 of AZD1222 vaccination.

DNA for the CDR3: TGTGCCAGCAGTTACTCGCCGCTGGGAGGGGAAAAACTGTTTTTT. This encodes CASSYSPLGGEKLFF. The rearrangement links TRBV6-5 to TRBJ1-4; D is uncertain. The V gene's germline CDR1 is MNHEY and CDR2 SVGAGI. V was shortened by 0 bases and J by 8 bases, with 13 bases between the two germline ends. The CDR3 consists of 15 residues.